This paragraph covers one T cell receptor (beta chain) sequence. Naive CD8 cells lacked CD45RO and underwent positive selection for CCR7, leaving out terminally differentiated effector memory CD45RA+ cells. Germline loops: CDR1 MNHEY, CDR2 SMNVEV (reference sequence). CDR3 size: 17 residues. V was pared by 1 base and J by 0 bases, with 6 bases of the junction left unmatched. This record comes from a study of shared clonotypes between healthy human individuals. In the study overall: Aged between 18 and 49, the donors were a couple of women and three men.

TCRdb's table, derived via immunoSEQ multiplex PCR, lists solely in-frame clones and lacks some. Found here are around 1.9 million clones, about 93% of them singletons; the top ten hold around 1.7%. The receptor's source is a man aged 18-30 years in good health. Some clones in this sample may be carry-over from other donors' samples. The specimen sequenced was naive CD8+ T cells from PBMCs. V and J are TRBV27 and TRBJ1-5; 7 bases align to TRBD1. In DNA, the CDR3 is TGTGCCAGCAGTTTATTGGGACAGTTCTATAGCAATCAGCCCCAGCATTTT. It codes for CASSLLGQFYSNQPQHF.